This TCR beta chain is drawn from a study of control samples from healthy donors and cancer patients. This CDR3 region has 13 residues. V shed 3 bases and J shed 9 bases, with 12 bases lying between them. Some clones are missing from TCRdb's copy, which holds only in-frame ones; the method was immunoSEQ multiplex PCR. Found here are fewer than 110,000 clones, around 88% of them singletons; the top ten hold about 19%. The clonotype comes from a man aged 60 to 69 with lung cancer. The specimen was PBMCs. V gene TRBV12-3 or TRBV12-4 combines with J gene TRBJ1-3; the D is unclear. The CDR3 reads CASSFSGSGTIYF. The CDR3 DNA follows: TGTGCCAGCAGTTTTAGCGGATCGGGCACCATATATTTT.